This T cell receptor beta chain appears in the sequencing data of a study of blood T cell repertoires in COVID-19 (TCRdb year 2020). Regarding the study in general: Samples from collaborators originated in the United States, Italy and Spain and spanned both the acute and convalescent phases of COVID-19. Deeply sampled blood TCRbeta repertoires from subjects exposed to, actively infected with, or recovered from COVID-19 were included in the dataset. The repertoires were released in a freely available public database intended as a resource for research on the immune response to SARS-CoV-2. The prospective study material was composed of cDNA or gDNA derived from T cells, B-cell-depleted T cells, or PBMCs. The samples were drawn from the first 160 participants of the ongoing ImmuneRACE study and from 950 to 1,500 subjects provided by 6 global collaborators. Where available, HLA class I and class II types were taken from metadata supplied by the sample provider and were not determined by assay-based typing. The sample metadata nearly always contained a de-identified subject ID, COVID-19 status, age in years and sex.

A remark on this clone: The clone's antigen remains unknown. Per-base qualities were not stored, and no clone one base away is much larger.

At one collaborating source in Seattle, patients were enrolled during active infection and were followed longitudinally through the course of disease. Whole blood was collected in K2EDTA tubes by collaborating institutions according to the institutions' own protocols. For TCRbeta analysis, collaborators shipped samples in one of three forms: frozen whole blood, isolated PBMCs, or DNA extracted from either of those sample types. In the germline V gene, CDR1 corresponds to SNHLY and CDR2 to FYNNEI. The CDR3 goes from the cysteine to the phenylalanine over 19 residues. Left in the record is the CDR3 DNA by itself, 57 bases read in frame from the first base. V and J lose 3 bases and 3 bases, and a span of 21 bases separates them. Study-level results and caveats: The amount of clinical and demographic metadata varied by source and participant and was provided uncurated.

TCRbeta CDR3 regions were amplified from genomic DNA using the immunoSEQ Assay, a bias-controlled multiplex PCR. The authors' pipeline ran thus. Within the assay, amplification of reference gene primers was used to estimate how many nucleated cells each sample contained. To quantify the absolute abundance of each unique TCRbeta CDR3 rearrangement, sequence reads were collapsed and filtered. For each sample, productive Simpson clonality was calculated as the square root of Simpson's diversity index over productive rearrangements. TCRdb limited this immuneACCESS table to in-frame rearrangements with V and J called. A share of clones is missing; checked studies link under half to unresolved V genes, and the rest is unexplained. V and J calls plus clone size are reproduced from that table; the DNA served to infer D and trimming. This sample holds hundreds of thousands of clones; approximately 89% were observed only once. Around 10% of the sample lies in the top ten.

The clonotype originates from a woman in her twenties or thirties with COVID-19, enrolled during active disease. The specimen sequenced was peripheral blood. The rearrangement combines TRBV2 with TRBJ2-6; possibly the D gene is TRBD1, per 5 matching bases. The CDR3 is CASSDDSLVPRNGANVLTF. The DNA sequence is given as TGTGCCAGCAGTGATGACAGTCTTGTTCCAAGAAATGGGGCCAACGTCCTGACTTTC.